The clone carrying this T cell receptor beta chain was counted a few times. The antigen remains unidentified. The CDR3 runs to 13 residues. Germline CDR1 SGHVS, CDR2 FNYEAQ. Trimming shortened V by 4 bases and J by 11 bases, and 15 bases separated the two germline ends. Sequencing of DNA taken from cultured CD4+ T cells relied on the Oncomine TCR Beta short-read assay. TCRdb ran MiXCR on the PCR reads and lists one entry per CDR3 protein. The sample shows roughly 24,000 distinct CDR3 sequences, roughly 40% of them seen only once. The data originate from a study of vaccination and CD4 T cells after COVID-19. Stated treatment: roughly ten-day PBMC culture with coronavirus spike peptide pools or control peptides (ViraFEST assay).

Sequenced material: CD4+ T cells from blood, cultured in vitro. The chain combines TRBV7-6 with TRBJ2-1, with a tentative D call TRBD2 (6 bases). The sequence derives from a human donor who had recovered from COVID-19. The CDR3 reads CASSSYSEGQQFF. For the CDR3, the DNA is TGTGCCAGCAGCTCTTATTCGGAGGGACAGCAGTTCTTC.